The rows below give T cell receptor beta chains drawn from one sample of a study of T cell responses to AZD1222 COVID-19 vaccine. The repertoire was sequenced with immunoSEQ multiplex PCR; TCRdb's copy has only in-frame clones and lacks some. This table has some 110,000 clones, 70% to 90% appearing once. Sequencing was performed on peripheral blood, taken on day 0 of AZD1222 vaccination. The receptors were sampled from an adult in good health. Each CDR3 is given with its conserved first and last residue. The D gene is left open where the match is weak. Only part of the rows carry a size: once, few, many, or a class if the clone is expanded.

abundance	d_gene	j_gene	v_gene	CDR3aa	CDR3nt
-	-	TRBJ1-1	TRBV4-1	CASSQEQVMNTEAFF	TGCGCCAGCAGCCAAGAACAGGTGATGAACACTGAAGCTTTCTTT
-	-	TRBJ1-2	TRBV4-1	CASSQDPSSGLAYGYTF	TGCGCCAGCAGCCAAGATCCTAGCTCAGGGCTTGCCTATGGCTACACCTTC
-	TRBD1	TRBJ1-2	TRBV3-1/TRBV3-2	CASSYGTGNGYTF	TGTGCCAGCAGTTACGGGACAGGGAATGGCTACACCTTC
-	-	TRBJ2-7	TRBV25-1	CASTAASNKQYF	TGTGCCAGCACGGCTGCCTCGAACAAGCAGTACTTC
-	-	TRBJ1-1	TRBV9	CASSVTGRGGTEAFF	TGTGCCAGCAGCGTAACTGGGAGGGGGGGCACTGAAGCTTTCTTT
once	-	TRBJ2-5	TRBV3-1/TRBV3-2	CASSQRGPRQETQYF	TGTGCCAGCAGCCAACGGGGACCCCGACAAGAGACCCAGTACTTC
-	TRBD1	TRBJ1-5	TRBV7-9	CASSSSGTGGGQPQHF	TGTGCCAGCAGCTCCTCCGGGACAGGAGGGGGACAGCCCCAGCATTTT
-	-	TRBJ1-3	TRBV19	CASSIGRTRIDTIYF	TGTGCCAGTAGTATCGGCAGGACAAGGATAGACACCATATATTTT
-	-	TRBJ1-5	TRBV7-2	CASSERRGNSNQPQHF	TGTGCCAGCAGCGAACGGCGAGGGAACAGCAATCAGCCCCAGCATTTT
-	-	TRBJ1-1	TRBV24-1	CATSDQGFTEAFF	TGTGCCACCAGTGATCAGGGGTTCACTGAAGCTTTCTTT
-	TRBD1	TRBJ2-7	TRBV6-5	CASSFRDRVREQYF	TGTGCCAGCAGTTTCCGGGACAGGGTCCGCGAGCAGTACTTC
-	-	TRBJ2-5	TRBV2	CASRRGTEQETQYF	TGTGCCAGCAGGCGAGGGACGGAGCAAGAGACCCAGTACTTC
once	TRBD1	TRBJ1-1	TRBV7-3	CASSLRQGGVTEAFF	TGTGCCAGCAGCTTGAGACAGGGAGGCGTTACTGAAGCTTTCTTT
-	TRBD1	TRBJ1-1	TRBV19	CASFRLTGGYTEAFF	TGTGCCAGTTTTAGACTTACAGGGGGCTATACTGAAGCTTTCTTT
-	-	TRBJ2-3	TRBV5-8	CASSLETGGFTDTQYF	TGTGCCAGCAGCTTGGAGACTGGGGGTTTCACAGATACGCAGTATTTT
once	-	TRBJ1-1	TRBV30	CAWSVEYGEAFF	TGTGCCTGGAGTGTAGAATATGGTGAAGCTTTCTTT
-	-	TRBJ1-6	TRBV6-2/TRBV6-3	CASSFSGWGSNSPLHF	TGTGCCAGCAGCTTTTCCGGGTGGGGGTCTAATTCACCCCTCCACTTT
-	TRBD2	TRBJ2-3	TRBV4-2	CASSHPGPKGRLAGDTQYF	TGTGCCAGCAGCCACCCTGGCCCGAAAGGACGACTAGCGGGAGATACGCAGTATTTT
once	-	TRBJ1-6	TRBV2	CASSQVNSNSPLHF	TGTGCCAGCAGCCAGGTTAACTCAAATTCACCCCTCCACTTT
-	-	TRBJ2-2	TRBV2	CASRGRDLGGELFF	TGTGCCAGCAGAGGCCGGGACTTAGGGGGGGAGCTGTTTTTT
-	-	TRBJ2-1	TRBV2	CASRSRRLEVNEQFF	TGTGCCAGCAGGTCTCGCAGGTTGGAGGTCAATGAGCAGTTCTTC
-	TRBD2	TRBJ2-1	TRBV19	CASSMGLAVTYNEQFF	TGTGCCAGTAGTATGGGTCTAGCGGTAACCTACAATGAGCAGTTCTTC